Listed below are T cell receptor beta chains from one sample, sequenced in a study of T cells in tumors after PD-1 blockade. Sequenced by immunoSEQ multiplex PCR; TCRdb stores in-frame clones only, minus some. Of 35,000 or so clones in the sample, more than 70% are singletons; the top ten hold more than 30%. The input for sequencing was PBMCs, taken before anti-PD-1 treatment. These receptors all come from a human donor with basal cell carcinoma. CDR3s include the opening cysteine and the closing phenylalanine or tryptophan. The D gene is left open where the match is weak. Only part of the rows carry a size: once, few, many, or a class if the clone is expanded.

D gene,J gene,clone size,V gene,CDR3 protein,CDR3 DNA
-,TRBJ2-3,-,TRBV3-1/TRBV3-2,CASSQENRPVTDTQYF,TGTGCCAGCAGCCAAGAGAACAGGCCGGTCACAGATACGCAGTATTTT
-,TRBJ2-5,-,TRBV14,CASSQGVGLYQETQYF,TGTGCCAGCAGCCAAGGGGTAGGCCTGTACCAAGAGACCCAGTACTTC
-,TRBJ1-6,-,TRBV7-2,CASSLGGPRGSPLHF,TGTGCCAGCAGCTTAGGGGGACCCCGAGGGTCACCCCTCCACTTT
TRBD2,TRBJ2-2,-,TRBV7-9,CASSPRGVNTGELFF,TGTGCCAGCAGCCCCCGGGGGGTGAACACCGGGGAGCTGTTTTTT
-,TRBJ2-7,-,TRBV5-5,CASSLSQLYEQYF,TGTGCCAGCAGCTTGTCCCAGCTATACGAGCAGTACTTC
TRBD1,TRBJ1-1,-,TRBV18,CASSQGAVTEAFF,TGTGCCAGCTCACAGGGGGCAGTTACTGAAGCTTTCTTT
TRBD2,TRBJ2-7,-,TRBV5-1,CASSLGGGQGYEQYF,TGCGCCAGCAGCTTGGGCGGGGGGCAGGGCTACGAGCAGTACTTC
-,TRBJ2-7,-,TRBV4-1,CASSSDLVAEDYEQYF,TGCGCCAGCAGCAGCGACTTGGTAGCGGAGGACTACGAGCAGTACTTC
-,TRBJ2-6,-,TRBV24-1,CATSGASGANVLTF,TGTGCCACCAGTGGGGCGTCTGGGGCCAACGTCCTGACTTTC
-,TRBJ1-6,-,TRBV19,CASSMVEQGGESPLHF,TGTGCCAGTAGTATGGTGGAACAGGGAGGTGAATCACCCCTCCACTTT
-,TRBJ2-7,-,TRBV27,CASRKGPGPYEQYF,TGTGCCAGCAGGAAGGGACCGGGACCCTACGAGCAGTACTTC
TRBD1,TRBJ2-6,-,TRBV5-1,CASSLAGTASSGANVLTF,TGCGCCAGCAGCTTGGCCGGGACAGCTAGCTCTGGGGCCAACGTCCTGACTTTC
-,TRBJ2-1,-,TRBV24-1,CATSDFDEQFF,TGTGCCACCAGTGATTTTGATGAGCAGTTCTTC
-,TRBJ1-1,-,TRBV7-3,CASSLSPGLNTEAFF,TGTGCCAGCAGCTTAAGCCCGGGCCTGAACACTGAAGCTTTCTTT
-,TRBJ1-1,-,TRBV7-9,CASSSGTEAFF,TGTGCCAGCAGCTCGGGAACTGAAGCTTTCTTT
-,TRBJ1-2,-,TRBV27,CASSLQGYGYTF,TGTGCCAGCAGTTTACAGGGTTATGGCTACACCTTC
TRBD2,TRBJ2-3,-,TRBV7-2,CASSDGLAGGVGDTQYF,TGTGCCAGCAGCGACGGACTAGCGGGGGGAGTTGGGGATACGCAGTATTTT
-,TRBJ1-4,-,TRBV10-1,CASTQPGRGYNEKLFF,TGCGCCAGCACCCAACCAGGGAGAGGATATAATGAAAAACTGTTTTTT
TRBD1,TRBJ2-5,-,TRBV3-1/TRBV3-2,CASSRSTGIETQYF,TGTGCCAGCAGCCGTTCGACAGGGATAGAGACCCAGTACTTC
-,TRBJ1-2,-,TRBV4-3,CASSPTRGNYGYTF,TGCGCCAGCAGCCCGACCAGGGGTAACTATGGCTACACCTTC
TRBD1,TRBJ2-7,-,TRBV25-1,CASSDTGTGVYEQYF,TGTGCCAGCAGTGATACTGGGACAGGGGTTTACGAGCAGTACTTC
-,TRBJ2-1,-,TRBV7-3,CASSLTPSNHEQFF,TGTGCCAGCAGCTTAACACCTAGCAACCATGAGCAGTTCTTC
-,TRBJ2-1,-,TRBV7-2,CASSLTVSYNEQFF,TGTGCCAGCAGCTTAACGGTCTCCTACAATGAGCAGTTCTTC
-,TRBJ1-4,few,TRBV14,CASSQAGLGEKLFF,TGTGCCAGCAGCCAGGCGGGGTTGGGGGAAAAACTGTTTTTT
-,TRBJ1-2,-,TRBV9,CASSAGARGYTF,TGTGCCAGCAGTGCAGGGGCCCGAGGCTACACCTTC
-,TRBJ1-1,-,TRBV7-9,CASSLRRDTEAFF,TGTGCCAGCAGCTTAAGGCGGGACACTGAAGCTTTCTTT
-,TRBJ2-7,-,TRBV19,CASSIDPYYEQYF,TGTGCCAGTAGTATAGATCCGTACTACGAGCAGTACTTC